The 9 T cell receptor beta chains below come from one sample, sequenced in a study of blood T cells in healthy people across ages. A sample-barcoded 5' primer and a J-beta primer mix were used in a second PCR of roughly 7 to 11 cycles. TCRdb reprocessed the 5' RACE reads via MiXCR and lists one record per CDR3 protein. The sample yields more than 1.4 million distinct CDR3 sequences, around 42% seen once. The sequencing input was blood. The receptors stem from a woman between 18 and 30 years old in good health.

The V and J genes are TRBV9 and TRBJ2-5; no firm D call. V lost 0 bases and J lost 1, with 16 bases in between. The CDR3 consists of 17 residues. CDR1 is SGDLS and CDR2 is YYNGEE in the germline V gene. CDR3 protein: CASSVGSPVSPQETQYF. The CDR3, as DNA: TGTGCCAGCAGCGTAGGATCCCCAGTCTCTCCCCAAGAGACCCAGTACTTC.

There are a few counts of this clonotype. The gene calls are TRBV29-1 and TRBJ2-3; tentatively, D is TRBD1 (6 bases). Trimming removed 3 bases at V and 3 bases at J, with 10 bases between. CDR1 is SQVTM and CDR2 is ANQGSEA in the germline V gene. The CDR3 sequence is 13 residues long. CDR3 DNA: TGCAGCGTTGACGTGGGACATACAGATACGCAGTATTTT. Its protein product is CSVDVGHTDTQYF.

The chain links TRBV19 to TRBJ1-1; D uncertain. CDR1 and CDR2 from the germline V gene are LNHDA and SQIVND (reference sequence). Trimming left V 0 bases short and J 2 bases short, with 7 bases between. The CDR3 extends over 14 amino acids. The CDR3 loop reads CASSIERGNTEAFF. The CDR3 bases are TGTGCCAGTAGTATAGAGCGGGGAAACACTGAAGCTTTCTTT. The variable domain in full, completed from reference TRBV19 and TRBJ1-1, reads DGGITQSPKYLFRKEGQNVTLSCEQNLNHDAMYWYRQDPGQGLRLIYYSQIVNDFQKGDIAEGYSVSREKKESFPLTVTSAQKNPTAFYLCASSIERGNTEAFFGQGTRLTVV.

In DNA, the CDR3 is TGCAGTGCCCCCGGACTCTCTAGCGGGAGGGTCGATGAGCAGTTCTTC. Amino acids: CSAPGLSSGRVDEQFF. The J gene is TRBJ2-1, the V gene TRBV20-1; 12 nucleotides align to TRBD2. The CDR3 length is 16 residues. Per germline, CDR1 DFQATT and CDR2 SNEGSKA (reference sequence). The junction had 14 bases not matched to a gene; V was cut back by 6 bases and J by 8 bases.

This clonotype was recorded a few times. The gene calls are TRBV5-1 and TRBJ1-2; 12 bases map to TRBD1. After removal of 4 bases from V and 6 bases from J, the junction contained 7 bases not matched to a gene. Germline CDR1 is SGHRS and CDR2 is YFSETQ. The CDR3 has 15 amino acids. The CDR3 loop reads CASSQPGTGGHGYTF. In nucleotides, the CDR3 is TGCGCCAGCAGCCAGCCCGGGACAGGGGGCCATGGCTACACCTTC.

Turning to this clonotype: The missing conserved phenylalanine or tryptophan at the end of this CDR3 makes a read error likely. The chain links TRBV12-3 or TRBV12-4 to TRBJ2-7; D may be TRBD1 (5 bases). This CDR3 has 14 amino acids. Trimming removed 3 bases at V and 2 bases at J, with 11 bases between. Here the CDR3 reads CASSFIPGTYEQYY. For the CDR3, the DNA is TGTGCCAGCAGTTTTATCCCAGGGACCTACGAGCAGTACTAC.

A few counts support this clonotype. This sequence joins TRBV20-1 and TRBJ2-1; 14 nucleotides match TRBD2. The germline CDR1 and CDR2 sequences are DFQATT and SNEGSKA (reference sequence). This CDR3 comprises 13 residues. V was clipped by 6 bases and J by 7 bases; unmatched bases: 2. The DNA for the CDR3 is TGCAGTGCCGGGACTAGCGGGAGTAATGAGCAGTTCTTC. Translated: CSAGTSGSNEQFF.

About this clonotype: At one of its ends the junction is not consistent with the germline gene, which may arise from a read error. V gene TRBV10-3 combines with J gene TRBJ1-1, with D perhaps TRBD1 (5 bases). CDR1 and CDR2 (germline): ENHRY, SYGVKD. The CDR3 extends over 11 amino acids. CDR3 protein: CVISGGTEAFF. The CDR3 DNA reads as TGTGTCATCAGTGGGGGCACTGAAGCTTTCTTT.

This chain connects TRBV2 to TRBJ1-1, with 8 bases fitting TRBD1. The J segment lost 0 bases and the V segment lost 7 bases, leaving 7 bases of the junction unmatched. Germline CDR1 SNHLY, CDR2 FYNNEI. CDR3 length equals 15 residues. The CDR3 here is CASIGTGHLNTEAFF. CDR3 DNA: TGTGCCAGCATTGGGACAGGCCACCTGAACACTGAAGCTTTCTTT.